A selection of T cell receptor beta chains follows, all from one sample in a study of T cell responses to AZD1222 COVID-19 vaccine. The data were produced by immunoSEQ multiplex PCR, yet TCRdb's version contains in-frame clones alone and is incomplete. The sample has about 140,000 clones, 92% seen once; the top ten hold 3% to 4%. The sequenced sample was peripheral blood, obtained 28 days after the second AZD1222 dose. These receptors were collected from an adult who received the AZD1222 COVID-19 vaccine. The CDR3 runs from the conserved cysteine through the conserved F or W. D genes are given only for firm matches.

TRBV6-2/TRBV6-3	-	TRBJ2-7	CASSWASSYEQYF
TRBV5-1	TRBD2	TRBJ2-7	CASSPSGSSYEQYF
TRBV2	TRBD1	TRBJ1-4	CASSEKPPGTGGPTNEKLFF
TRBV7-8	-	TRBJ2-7	CASSRGTRPYEQYF
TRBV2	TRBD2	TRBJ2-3	CASCGGTSGTDTQYF
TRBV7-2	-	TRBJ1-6	CASSPRIGSNSPLHF
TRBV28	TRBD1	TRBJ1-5	CASIPGQGVRGSNQPQHF
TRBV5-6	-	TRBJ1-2	CASSLRAGRGGYGYTF
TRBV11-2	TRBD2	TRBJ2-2	CASSAGLAGGQKSLGELFF
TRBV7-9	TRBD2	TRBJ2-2	CASSSGGGSTGELFF
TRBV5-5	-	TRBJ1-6	CASSFETGNSPLHF
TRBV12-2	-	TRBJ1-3	CASRSGPRHNSGNTIYF
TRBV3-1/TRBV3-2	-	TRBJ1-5	CASSQDRRAPQHF
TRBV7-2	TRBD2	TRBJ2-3	CASSLSSSGADTQYF
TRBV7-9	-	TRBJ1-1	CASSPNMNTEAFF
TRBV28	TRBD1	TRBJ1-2	CASRQGAANYGYTF
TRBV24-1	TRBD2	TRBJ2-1	CATSDPGLAGARGNEQFF
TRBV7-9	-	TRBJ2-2	CASSLDIAGGELFF
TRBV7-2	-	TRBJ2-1	CASSPLKDNSYNEQFF
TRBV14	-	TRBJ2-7	CASSQFRGTYEQYF
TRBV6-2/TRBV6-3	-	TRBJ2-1	CASSLVYEQFF
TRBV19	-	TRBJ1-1	CASIYDGRNTEAFF
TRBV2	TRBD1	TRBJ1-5	CASSEVTGGSNQPQHF
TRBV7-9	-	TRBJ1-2	CASSLGRAYGYTF
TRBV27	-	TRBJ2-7	CASSSGAGGTVAYEQYF
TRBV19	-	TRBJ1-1	CASSIDLAGMNTEAFF
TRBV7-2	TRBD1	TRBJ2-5	CASSLGDRGGETQYF